The 18 T cell receptor beta chains below all came from one sample that was sequenced in a study of T-cell reconstitution after alpha-beta-depleted transplantation in children. Using unique molecular identifiers, the investigators prepared the TCRbeta library. TCRdb fed the PCR reads into MiXCR, producing one record per CDR3 protein. The sample holds roughly 300,000 distinct CDR3 sequences, about 9.9% seen once. Material: peripheral blood, obtained 180 days after TCRalphabeta/CD19-depleted stem cell transplant. The receptor set was obtained from a male patient aged 2-15 years who had a stem cell transplant for chronic granulomatous disease, so the T cells may come from the graft donor.

Written as DNA, the CDR3 is TGTGCCTTCTCGGCGGGAGGGCCCAATGAGCAGTTCTTC. This sequence encodes CAFSAGGPNEQFF. The V gene is TRBV2, the J gene TRBJ2-1; 9 nucleotides align to TRBD2. Trimming cost V 11 bases and J 6 bases; bases outside gene matches: 8. Germline values: CDR1 SNHLY, CDR2 FYNNEI. CDR3 size: 13 residues.

This clonotype was found many times. In DNA form, the CDR3 reads TGCAGCGGCTTACAGGATCCCTATGGCTACACCTTC. Translation gives CSGLQDPYGYTF. The chain combines TRBV29-1 with TRBJ1-2, with a possible D match to TRBD1 (5 bases). This CDR3 contains 12 residues. Trimming took 7 bases from V and 4 from J, leaving 13 bases between them. Germline CDR1 is SQVTM and CDR2 is ANQGSEA.

This clonotype appeared many times. J is TRBJ1-2 and V is TRBV20-1; D possibly corresponds to TRBD1 (6 bases). Trimming stripped 2 bases from V and 5 bases from J, with 18 bases between. Germline CDR1 and CDR2: DFQATT and SNEGSKA (reference sequence). The CDR3 is made up of 15 amino acids. CDR3 sequence (DNA): TGCAGTGCTAGAAAAACAGGGAAAAGGGTGTATGGCTACACCTTC. Translation gives CSARKTGKRVYGYTF.

This clonotype showed up many times. CDR3 in DNA: TGTGCCAGCAGCGCCCGGGACATGGTCTACAATGAGCAGTTCTTC. Its protein product is CASSARDMVYNEQFF. The chain carries TRBV9 and TRBJ2-1, with D possibly TRBD1 on 6 matching bases. V dropped 3 bases and J dropped 3 bases, with 13 bases sitting between them. The CDR3 consists of 15 residues. The germline gives CDR1 SGDLS, CDR2 YYNGEE. Using reference TRBV9 and TRBJ2-1 for the parts outside the CDR3, the full variable domain is DSGVTQTPKHLITATGQRVTLRCSPRSGDLSVYWYQQSLDQGLQFLIQYYNGEERAKGNILERFSAQQFPDLHSELNLSSLELGDSALYFCASSARDMVYNEQFFGPGTRLTVL.

This clonotype was observed many times. J is TRBJ2-5 and V is TRBV20-1; TRBD2 matches at 7 bases. Per the germline V gene, CDR1 is DFQATT and CDR2 is SNEGSKA (reference sequence). This CDR3 has 13 residues. The CDR3 coding sequence is TGCACCATCAGCAGCGGGGTGGGGGAGACCCAGTACTTC. Protein product: CTISSGVGETQYF.

This clonotype appeared a few times. This sequence joins TRBV7-2 and TRBJ1-4, with a tentative D call TRBD1 (5 bases). The CDR3 runs to 15 residues. Trimming took off 1 base at V and 7 bases at J, with 13 bases between the two ends. Germline CDR1 reads SGHTA; CDR2 reads FQGNSA. The CDR3 region is CASSLGTGGGEKLFF. DNA for the CDR3: TGTGCCAGCAGCTTAGGTACAGGTGGGGGTGAAAAACTGTTTTTT.

This clonotype was observed at least ten times. The chain couples TRBV5-5 to TRBJ2-3; D might be TRBD2 (6 bases). The CDR3 is 16 amino acids. The V end was cut by 3 bases, the J end by 6 bases, with 20 bases between. CDR1 is SGHKS, CDR2 YYEKEE, per germline (reference sequence). CDR3: CASSSSGSGGVDTQYF. The CDR3 nucleotides read TGTGCCAGCAGCTCGTCGGGATCCGGGGGTGTTGATACGCAGTATTTT.

Notes on this clonotype: This may come from a read error, since a much larger clone is one base off. The J gene is TRBJ2-3, the V gene TRBV15, with D possibly being TRBD1 (5 bases). Germline values: CDR1 LNHNV, CDR2 YYDKDF (reference sequence). Trimming stripped 4 bases from V and 3 bases from J, with 17 bases between. This CDR3 contains 16 residues. The CDR3 reads CATSTPRASCTDTQYF. The DNA for the CDR3 is TGTGCCACCAGCACCCCCAGGGCATCATGTACAGATACGCAGTATTTT.

This clonotype appeared many times. The chain recombines TRBV29-1 with TRBJ2-7; TRBD1 is a possible D gene (6 bases). The CDR3 is 13 amino acids. The V gene lost 7 bases and the J gene lost 2 bases, with 15 bases spanning the gap. The germline CDR1 and CDR2 sequences are SQVTM and ANQGSEA. The CDR3 DNA is TGCAGCGGCCGACTACAGGGTACCTACGAGCAGTACTTC. Its protein is CSGRLQGTYEQYF.

This clonotype was recorded at least ten times. The CDR3 DNA reads as TGCGCCAGCAGCTCAAGTGAGGGGGGCTACTACGAGCAGTACTTC. It translates to CASSSSEGGYYEQYF. The gene calls are TRBV4-3 and TRBJ2-7, with D possibly being TRBD1 or TRBD2 (6 bases each). V lost 5 bases and J lost 3, with 17 bases in between. Germline V CDR1 and CDR2: LGHNA, YSLEER. The CDR3 covers 15 residues.

The V gene is TRBV6-1, the J gene TRBJ2-7; D gene ambiguous. V was cut by 3 bases and J by 6 bases, with 9 bases left in between. CDR3 length: 12 amino acids. Germline V gene sequence: CDR1 MNHNS, CDR2 SASEGT. Written as DNA, the CDR3 is TGTGCCAGCAGTGACACTCCTCTCGAGCAGTACTTC. It translates to CASSDTPLEQYF.

There are many counts of this clonotype. The chain combines TRBV7-9 with TRBJ2-1; unclear D gene. Per germline, CDR1 SEHNR and CDR2 FQNEAQ (reference sequence). This CDR3 has 13 amino acids. V lost 0 bases and J 16 bases, leaving 16 bases between the germline ends. DNA for the CDR3: TGTGCCAGCAGCTTAGCAGACTTTGGGCAGGACTTCTTC. The encoded protein is CASSLADFGQDFF.

This clonotype was observed at least ten times. CDR3 amino acids: CASSLQGGVSQPQHF. The CDR3 DNA reads as TGTGCCAGCAGTTTACAGGGGGGGGTTAGTCAGCCCCAGCATTTT. The chain employs TRBV12-3 or TRBV12-4 and TRBJ1-5, with 7 nucleotides matching TRBD1. This CDR3 has 15 amino acids. Losses at the gene ends were 2 bases for V and 6 bases for J; bases not matched to a gene: 7.

This clonotype was seen ten or more times. The chain carries TRBV11-2 and TRBJ2-7; weak D call: TRBD2 (5 bases). This CDR3 contains 15 residues. Germline V gives CDR1 SGHAT, CDR2 FQNNGV. The V end lost 5 bases, the J end lost 2 bases, and 16 bases lay between the germline ends. The CDR3, as DNA: TGTGCCAGCAGCCCAACCCCGGGATGGACCTACGAGCAGTACTTC. Amino acid sequence: CASSPTPGWTYEQYF.

This clonotype turned up a few times. The chain employs TRBV28 and TRBJ2-3; 13 nucleotides align to TRBD2. There are 16 residues in the CDR3. The V and J ends lost 6 bases and 5 bases, in that order; junction bases with no gene match: 8. Germline-derived CDR1 and CDR2 are MDHEN and SYDVKM. CDR3 nucleotides: TGTGCCAGCAGCACAACTAGCGGGAGGGCCGGAGATACGCAGTATTTT. Amino acids: CASSTTSGRAGDTQYF.

This clonotype has a handful of counts. V gene TRBV5-1 combines with J gene TRBJ2-7, with TRBD2 matching 7 bases. This CDR3 has 14 amino acids. J was trimmed by 3 bases and V by 1 base; bases with no gene match: 4. Per the germline V gene, CDR1 is SGHRS and CDR2 is YFSETQ. CDR3 amino acids: CASSLSSGVYEQYF. CDR3 nucleotide sequence: TGCGCCAGCAGCTTGTCTAGCGGAGTCTACGAGCAGTACTTC.

The V gene is TRBV20-1, the J gene TRBJ1-5, with D possibly matching TRBD1 (6 bases). Germline V CDR1 and CDR2: DFQATT, SNEGSKA (reference sequence). The length of the CDR3 is 12 residues. V lost 7 bases, J lost 1 base, and 8 bases lay in between. The CDR3 DNA reads as TGCAGTGTTACAGGGAGCAATCAGCCCCAGCATTTT. This encodes CSVTGSNQPQHF.

This clonotype has at least ten counts. V is TRBV4-2 and J is TRBJ2-5; 12 bases are shared with TRBD2. V dropped 0 bases and J dropped 2; count of bases not matched to a gene: 4. Germline CDR1 LGHNA, CDR2 YNFKEQ. This CDR3 is 17 amino acids long. The DNA of the CDR3 is TGTGCCAGCAGCCAAGATACCCTAGCGGGGGGGCAAGAGACCCAGTACTTC. Its protein is CASSQDTLAGGQETQYF.